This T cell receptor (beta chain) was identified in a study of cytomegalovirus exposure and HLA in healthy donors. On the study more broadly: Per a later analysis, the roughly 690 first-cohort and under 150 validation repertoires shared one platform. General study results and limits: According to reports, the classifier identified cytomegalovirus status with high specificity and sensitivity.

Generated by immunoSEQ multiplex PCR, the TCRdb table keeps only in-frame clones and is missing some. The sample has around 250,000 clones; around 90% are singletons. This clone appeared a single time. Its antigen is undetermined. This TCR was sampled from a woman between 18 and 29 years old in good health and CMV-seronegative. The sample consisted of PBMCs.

CDR3 sequence reads: CASRYQTGAPGYWPYEQYF. The CDR3, as DNA: TGTGCCAGCAGGTACCAGACAGGGGCGCCGGGGTATTGGCCCTACGAGCAGTACTTC. The V call is TRBV11-3, the J call TRBJ2-7; TRBD1 agrees at 8 bases. The CDR3 is made up of 19 amino acids. Germline assignment: CDR1 SGHNT and CDR2 YENEEA. J was trimmed by 2 bases and V by 6 bases; bases with no gene match: 21. The full variable domain, its missing parts supplied by reference TRBV11-3 and TRBJ2-7, is EAGVVQSPRYKIIEKKQPVAFWCNPISGHNTLYWYLQNLGQGPELLIRYENEEAVDDSQLPKDRFSAERLKGVDSTLKIQPAELGDSAVYLCASRYQTGAPGYWPYEQYFGPGTRLTVT.